This entry lists 26 T cell receptor beta chains sequenced from one sample in a study of cytomegalovirus exposure and HLA in healthy donors. PCR involved 60 Vbeta and 13 Jbeta primers. Profiled with immunoSEQ multiplex PCR; TCRdb holds only in-frame clones, not every one. The sample yields nearly 110,000 clones, roughly 71% seen once. The sample taken for sequencing was PBMCs. These receptors all stem from a male donor in good health and CMV-seropositive.

The chain is built from TRBV11-2 and TRBJ1-6, with D possibly TRBD1 on 6 matching bases. Germline V CDR1 and CDR2: SGHAT, FQNNGV. Between the trimmed V and J ends, which lost 0 bases and 6 bases, there was a span of 12 bases. The CDR3 length is 16 residues. The CDR3 DNA is TGTGCCAGCAGCTTAGAGCTGGCCAGGGGTAATTCACCCCTCCACTTT. Its protein is CASSLELARGNSPLHF.

The chain combines TRBV7-6 with TRBJ2-5, with D possibly TRBD2 on 6 matching bases. The CDR3 is 15 residues long. Germline lookup yields CDR1 SGHVS and CDR2 FNYEAQ. V was shortened by 2 bases and J by 6 bases, with 16 bases between the two germline ends. This CDR3 reads CASSLRSGPGQTQYF. CDR3 nucleotide sequence: TGTGCCAGCAGCTTACGGAGCGGGCCCGGACAGACCCAGTACTTC.

The chain joins TRBV4-3 to TRBJ2-4; maybe TRBD1 (6 bases). With 0 bases removed from V and 7 bases from J, the gap between germline ends came to 7 bases. CDR3 size: 13 residues. Germline CDR1 is LGHNA and CDR2 is YSLEER. The CDR3 DNA is TGCGCCAGCAGCCAAGAGGGGGCGAACATTCAGTACTTC. This encodes CASSQEGANIQYF.

Only one count was recorded for this clone. The chain has TRBV9 and TRBJ1-2, with D possibly TRBD1 on 5 matching bases. Trimming stripped 4 bases from V and 0 bases from J, with 13 bases between. Germline assignment: CDR1 SGDLS and CDR2 YYNGEE. The CDR3 extends over 15 amino acids. The CDR3: CASSSNPGANYGYTF. CDR3 in DNA: TGTGCCAGCAGCTCGAACCCGGGGGCTAACTATGGCTACACCTTC.

J is TRBJ2-4 and V is TRBV29-1; D is possibly TRBD2 (5 bases). From germline, CDR1 is SQVTM and CDR2 ANQGSEA. The V end was cut by 5 bases, the J end by 0 bases, with 11 bases between. This CDR3 is 14 amino acids long. The CDR3 sequence is CSVKLVLAKNIQYF. CDR3 coding DNA: TGCAGCGTTAAACTAGTTTTAGCCAAAAACATTCAGTACTTC.

The chain has TRBV4-3 and TRBJ2-2; D not resolved. Trimming left V 1 base short and J 7 bases short, with 4 bases between. The CDR3 has 12 amino acids. CDR1 and CDR2 (germline): LGHNA, YSLEER. CDR3 protein: CASSQAVGELFF. The DNA for the CDR3 is TGCGCCAGCAGCCAAGCTGTCGGGGAGCTGTTTTTT.

In its sample, this clone was seen a few times. This rearrangement joins TRBV28 to TRBJ2-6; TRBD1 agrees at 7 bases. Germline-derived CDR1 and CDR2 are MDHEN and SYDVKM. This CDR3 contains 15 residues. V dropped 6 bases and J dropped 4; count of bases not matched to a gene: 6. The CDR3 here is CASSLDREGANVLTF. Written as DNA, the CDR3 is TGTGCCAGCAGCCTAGACAGGGAAGGGGCCAACGTCCTGACTTTC.

The chain links TRBV19 to TRBJ1-1; tentative D call: TRBD1 (5 bases). This CDR3 region has 15 residues. V lost 6 bases and J 7 bases, leaving 21 bases between the germline ends. The germline V gene encodes CDR1 LNHDA and CDR2 SQIVND (reference sequence). CDR3 DNA: TGTGCCAGTAGAGAAACATTTACCGGGGGTGTTGAAGCTTTCTTT. The encoded protein is CASRETFTGGVEAFF.

This clone has a handful of counts. V and J are TRBV28 and TRBJ1-1, with no clear D. The V gene lost 6 bases and the J gene lost 11 bases, with 13 bases spanning the gap. The CDR3 loop spans 11 amino acids. Germline CDR1 MDHEN, CDR2 SYDVKM. CDR3 protein: CASSRRLGAFF. DNA of the CDR3: TGTGCCAGCAGCCGCAGGTTGGGCGCTTTCTTT.

The chain is built from TRBV7-9 and TRBJ2-5, with 10 positions matching TRBD2. The V gene end was trimmed by 2 bases and the J gene end by 3 bases; junction bases not matched to a gene: 6. The CDR3 totals 16 residues. Germline CDR1 reads SEHNR; CDR2 reads FQNEAQ (reference sequence). CDR3 protein: CASSLPTSGVEETQYF. DNA for the CDR3: TGTGCCAGCAGCTTACCCACTAGCGGGGTCGAAGAGACCCAGTACTTC.

V is TRBV29-1 and J is TRBJ2-5; maybe TRBD2 (5 bases). Trimming removed 3 bases at V and 4 bases at J, with 12 bases between. The CDR3 has 13 residues. The V gene's germline CDR1 is SQVTM and CDR2 ANQGSEA. This chain's CDR3 is CSVDQSGRETQYF. The CDR3 DNA is TGCAGCGTTGATCAGTCGGGAAGAGAGACCCAGTACTTC.

The V call is TRBV18, the J call TRBJ2-7; unclear D gene. Germline V gene lookup returns CDR1 KGHSH and CDR2 LQKENI. This CDR3 is 15 amino acids long. The V end was cut by 2 bases, the J end by 3 bases, with 14 bases between. CDR3 sequence: CASSPRAPEHYEQYF. Here the CDR3 DNA reads TGTGCCAGCTCACCAAGAGCTCCCGAGCACTACGAGCAGTACTTC.

The J gene is TRBJ2-3, the V gene TRBV9, with D tentatively TRBD2 (6 bases). Germline V lookup: CDR1 SGDLS, CDR2 YYNGEE. V lost 3 bases to trimming and J lost 7 bases, with 9 bases between them. The CDR3 runs to 12 residues. The CDR3 is CASSGEEYTQYF. The CDR3 bases are TGTGCCAGCAGCGGGGAGGAGTATACGCAGTATTTT.

The chain has TRBV27 and TRBJ1-5; no definite D call. CDR3 size: 16 residues. Germline V gene data show CDR1 as MNHEY and CDR2 as SMNVEV (reference sequence). V lost 0 bases and J 5 bases, leaving 14 bases between the germline ends. CDR3 in amino acids: CASSLSGWEGHQPQHF. The CDR3 region has the DNA TGTGCCAGCAGTTTATCGGGTTGGGAGGGCCATCAGCCCCAGCATTTT.

As regards this clone: Relative to the germline gene, one junction end is altered; a read error may explain this. V usage is TRBV7-9 and J usage is TRBJ2-7; TRBD1 matches at 7 bases. Germline V CDR1 and CDR2: SEHNR, FQNEAQ (reference sequence). This CDR3 has 14 residues. The CDR3: CASNLGAGGYEQYF. CDR3 coding DNA: TGTGCCAGCAACTTAGGTGCAGGGGGCTACGAGCAGTACTTC.

This clone was seen more than once but under ten times. V is TRBV5-1 and J is TRBJ1-5; 9 bases map to TRBD1. After removal of 2 bases from V and 8 bases from J, the junction contained 5 bases not matched to a gene. The CDR3 runs to 14 residues. CDR1 SGHRS and CDR2 YFSETQ come from the germline V gene. CDR3: CASSFTGGSEPQHF. The CDR3 region has the DNA TGCGCCAGCAGCTTCACAGGGGGCTCAGAGCCCCAGCATTTT.

The chain employs TRBV7-9 and TRBJ2-3; 8 bases match TRBD2. Per the germline V gene, CDR1 is SEHNR and CDR2 is FQNEAQ (reference sequence). This CDR3 contains 16 residues. V shed 5 bases, J shed 0 bases, and the junction held 7 bases outside the gene matches. The CDR3 region has the DNA TGTGCCAGCAGCCCCACACTAGCGGCTAGCACAGATACGCAGTATTTT. As protein: CASSPTLAASTDTQYF.

As concerns this clone: One end of the junction does not line up with germline, which may come from a read error. The genes are TRBV27 and TRBJ1-2; TRBD1 matches 10 bases. Looked up from germline, CDR1 is MNHEY and CDR2 is SMNVEV (reference sequence). The length of the CDR3 is 16 residues. The chain's CDR3 is CASSSLTGGRDYGYPF. In DNA, the CDR3 is TGTGCCAGCAGTTCGTTGACAGGGGGCCGTGACTATGGCTACCCCTTC.

The chain recombines TRBV11-2 with TRBJ2-2, with 7 bases aligning to TRBD1. The CDR3 is made up of 15 amino acids. The V gene end was trimmed by 5 bases and the J gene end by 2 bases; junction bases not matched to a gene: 5. The germline gives CDR1 SGHAT, CDR2 FQNNGV. CDR3 nucleotides: TGTGCCAGCAGCCCTGGGACAGCCAACACCGGGGAGCTGTTTTTT. It yields the protein CASSPGTANTGELFF.

The chain combines TRBV28 with TRBJ1-5; 7 nucleotides line up with TRBD1. CDR3 length equals 14 residues. With 5 bases clipped from V and 7 bases from J, the junction kept 8 bases outside the gene matches. From germline, CDR1 is MDHEN and CDR2 SYDVKM. The CDR3 sequence is CASSIGQEGQPQHF. The DNA for the CDR3 is TGTGCCAGCAGTATAGGACAGGAAGGACAGCCCCAGCATTTT.

The J gene is TRBJ2-1, the V gene TRBV7-2; 8 nucleotides line up with TRBD1. Germline loops: CDR1 SGHTA, CDR2 FQGNSA. The J segment lost 3 bases and the V segment lost 5 bases, leaving 6 bases of the junction unmatched. The CDR3 covers 15 residues. CDR3 region: CASSPGQGGYNEQFF. CDR3 DNA: TGTGCCAGCAGCCCCGGACAGGGAGGCTACAATGAGCAGTTCTTC.

The chain employs TRBV13 and TRBJ1-2; 8 bases map to TRBD1. V trimming: 5 bases; J trimming: 4 bases; junction bases outside the gene matches: 3. This CDR3 is built from 13 residues. Germline V gene lookup returns CDR1 PRHDT and CDR2 FYEKMQ (reference sequence). The CDR3 nucleotides read TGTGCCAGCAGCAACAGGGGGGCCTATGGCTACACCTTC. Its protein is CASSNRGAYGYTF.

The J gene is TRBJ2-2, the V gene TRBV7-3; 8 bases match TRBD1. V lost 5 bases to trimming and J lost 5 bases; unmatched junction nucleotides: 7. Germline-derived CDR1 and CDR2 are SGHTA and FQGTGA. CDR3 length: 15 residues. CDR3 amino acids: CASSQGGQATGELFF. The CDR3 DNA reads TGTGCCAGCAGCCAAGGGGGACAGGCTACCGGGGAGCTGTTTTTT.

This clone was found a few times. V and J are TRBV27 and TRBJ2-1, with 13 bases fitting TRBD2. The germline V gene encodes CDR1 MNHEY and CDR2 SMNVEV (reference sequence). This CDR3 has 13 residues. With V trimmed by 8 bases and J by 9 bases, 4 bases remained unmatched. CDR3 loop: CASGLAGVSEQFF. In DNA, the CDR3 is TGTGCCAGCGGACTAGCGGGAGTTAGTGAGCAGTTCTTC.

The chain recombines TRBV4-2 with TRBJ2-5, with a weak D call TRBD2 (6 bases). There are 17 residues in the CDR3. Germline V gives CDR1 LGHNA, CDR2 YNFKEQ. With 3 bases removed from V and 4 bases from J, the gap between germline ends came to 21 bases. CDR3 sequence: CASSQGSTRALGETQYF. The CDR3 coding sequence is TGTGCCAGCAGCCAGGGTTCGACTAGGGCCCTGGGAGAGACCCAGTACTTC.

This chain links TRBV9 with TRBJ1-3; 8 bases match TRBD1. This CDR3 is 18 amino acids long. V trimming: 0 bases; J trimming: 2 bases; junction bases outside the gene matches: 10. The V gene's germline CDR1 is SGDLS and CDR2 YYNGEE. Here the CDR3 reads CASSVVAGGIPTGNTIYF. Written as DNA, the CDR3 is TGTGCCAGCAGCGTAGTCGCAGGGGGCATACCCACTGGAAACACCATATATTTT. Complete variable domain (other parts from reference TRBV9 and TRBJ1-3): DSGVTQTPKHLITATGQRVTLRCSPRSGDLSVYWYQQSLDQGLQFLIQYYNGEERAKGNILERFSAQQFPDLHSELNLSSLELGDSALYFCASSVVAGGIPTGNTIYFGEGSWLTVV.